This TCR beta chain is from a study of blood T cell repertoires in COVID-19 (dated by TCRdb to 2020 to 2021). For the study in its entirety: Samples from collaborators originated in the United States, Italy and Spain and spanned both the acute and convalescent phases of COVID-19. Samples were obtained from the ongoing ImmuneRACE study (first 160 participants) and from about 1,300 subjects provided by 6 global collaborators. The material from the prospective study consisted of cDNA or gDNA derived from T cells, B-cell-depleted T cells, or PBMCs. The repertoires were released in a freely available public database intended as a resource for research on the immune response to SARS-CoV-2. Where HLA class I and class II types were available, the types were taken from metadata supplied by the sample provider, not from assay-based typing. A de-identified subject ID, COVID-19 status, age in years and sex were almost always included in the sample metadata. Deeply sampled blood TCRbeta repertoires from subjects exposed to, actively infected with, or recovered from COVID-19 were included in the dataset. Beyond this particular receptor, the publication reports: The amount of clinical and demographic metadata varied by source and participant and was provided uncurated.

Remarks on this clone: It lacks a known antigen. Base qualities were left out, and no much larger clone turns up one base away.

The immunoSEQ Assay, a bias-controlled multiplex PCR, was used to amplify TCRbeta CDR3 regions from genomic DNA. On the study's bioinformatics: Within the assay, amplification of reference gene primers was used to estimate how many nucleated cells each sample contained. To quantify the absolute abundance of each unique TCRbeta CDR3 rearrangement, sequence reads were collapsed and filtered. For each sample, productive Simpson clonality was calculated as the square root of Simpson's diversity index across productive rearrangements. TCRdb provides this immuneACCESS table in a form limited to in-frame rearrangements. Some clones are lacking; in checked studies, under half of them reflect an unresolved V gene, and why the rest are absent is not known. V, J and clone size reflect that table, while D and trimming were determined from the DNA. In all, the sample holds some 45,000 clones, and 88% of those were seen once. Approximately 14% of the sample rests with the top ten.

The trim is 1 base for V and 2 bases for J, with a gap of 12 bases between the germline ends. The germline V gene supplies CDR1 LGHNA and CDR2 YSLEER. The cysteine opens and the phenylalanine closes a CDR3 of 16 amino acids. CDR3 DNA only is kept here, 48 bases in frame from base 1. Collaborating institutions collected whole blood in K2EDTA tubes following their own protocols. Collaborator samples were shipped for TCRbeta analysis as frozen whole blood, isolated PBMCs, or DNA extracted from either sample type. The chain is assembled from TRBV4-3 and TRBJ1-5, and the D gene may be TRBD1, 5 bases matching. This TCR was sampled from a human donor in a cohort sampled during active COVID-19. Specimen: peripheral blood. Read as DNA, the sequence is TGCGCCAGCAGCCAAGGTCTTCGGGGGGGCAATCAGCCCCAGCATTTT. Its translation reads: CASSQGLRGGNQPQHF.